These 20 T cell receptor beta chains share one sample of origin, sequenced in a study of radiotherapy plus CTLA-4 blockade in lung cancer. The method was immunoSEQ multiplex PCR; TCRdb's version includes in-frame clones alone and lacks a portion of them. The repertoire consists of 80,000 to 100,000 clones, with around nine tenths occurring once and the leading ten covering 4% to 6%. Sequences were derived from peripheral blood, sampled from a patient treated with radiotherapy plus ipilimumab. The receptor source for this set is a human donor with non-small cell lung cancer that progressed on radiotherapy plus ipilimumab.

This chain links TRBV12-5 with TRBJ2-7; tentative D call: TRBD2 (5 bases). The CDR3 covers 12 residues. Trimming removed 7 bases at V and 2 bases at J, with 9 bases between. Germline V CDR1 and CDR2: LGHNT, FRNRAP. In nucleotides, the CDR3 is TGTGCTAGTGCCTACGGGGCCTACGAGCAGTACTTC. This sequence encodes CASAYGAYEQYF.

This clone was found a few times. The rearrangement links TRBV14 to TRBJ1-1; tentatively, D is TRBD1 (5 bases). Germline lookup yields CDR1 SGHDN and CDR2 FVKESK. The CDR3 has 14 amino acids. Trimming left V 5 bases short and J 4 bases short, with 14 bases between. The CDR3 loop reads CASSWDGSITEAFF. The CDR3 DNA reads TGTGCCAGCAGCTGGGACGGCAGCATCACTGAAGCTTTCTTT.

The rearrangement links TRBV7-8 to TRBJ1-1; the match to TRBD1 covers 7 bases. CDR3 length: 15 residues. The V gene's germline CDR1 is SGHVS and CDR2 FQNEAQ. The V and J ends lost 5 bases and 5 bases, in that order; junction bases with no gene match: 11. CDR3 nucleotide sequence: TGTGCCAGCAGCCAAAGGGGGCAAGTGGGGACTGAAGCTTTCTTT. It specifies CASSQRGQVGTEAFF.

The V gene is TRBV28, the J gene TRBJ1-3; D uncertain. Deletions cut 2 bases from V and 0 bases from J, with 14 bases between. The CDR3 runs 17 residues. Germline loops: CDR1 MDHEN, CDR2 SYDVKM. CDR3 sequence reads: CASSLGVRLFSGNTIYF. CDR3 in DNA: TGTGCCAGCAGTTTAGGTGTTCGGTTATTCTCTGGAAACACCATATATTTT.

J is TRBJ1-3 and V is TRBV5-1; no reliable D call. Trimming removed 2 bases from V and 0 bases from J, with 9 bases in between. The CDR3 covers 15 residues. Germline CDR1 reads SGHRS; CDR2 reads YFSETQ. CDR3 in DNA: TGCGCCAGCAGCTTAGACGGTAGCTCTGGAAACACCATATATTTT. It codes for CASSLDGSSGNTIYF.

J is TRBJ2-3 and V is TRBV18; D is perhaps TRBD2 (5 bases). Germline assignment: CDR1 KGHSH and CDR2 LQKENI. This CDR3 is built from 17 residues. The germline V and J ends were trimmed by 3 bases and 2 bases, with 18 bases remaining between them. In DNA form, the CDR3 reads TGTGCCAGCTCACCTTTGGGGAATCTAGCCAACACAGATACGCAGTATTTT. Translating gives CASSPLGNLANTDTQYF.

The gene calls are TRBV5-1 and TRBJ1-3; D perhaps matches TRBD1 (6 bases). The CDR3 has 16 residues. V shed 7 bases and J shed 0 bases, with 17 bases lying between them. The V gene's germline CDR1 is SGHRS and CDR2 YFSETQ. The CDR3 is CASHSGEVNSGNTIYF. The CDR3 DNA follows: TGCGCCAGCCATTCAGGGGAAGTCAACTCTGGAAACACCATATATTTT.

The rearrangement links TRBV4-2 to TRBJ1-1; the D gene is possibly TRBD1 (6 bases). The CDR3 consists of 15 residues. Germline V CDR1 and CDR2: LGHNA, YNFKEQ. V lost 6 bases to trimming and J lost 1 base, with 15 bases between them. The CDR3 reads CASRPFGQPNTEAFF. For the CDR3, the DNA is TGTGCCAGCAGGCCCTTTGGACAGCCGAACACTGAAGCTTTCTTT.

This clone was seen more than once but under ten times. V usage is TRBV7-6 and J usage is TRBJ1-4, with D maybe TRBD1 (5 bases). V was pared by 4 bases and J by 14 bases, with 17 bases between. Looked up from germline, CDR1 is SGHVS and CDR2 is FNYEAQ. The CDR3 sequence is 13 residues long. CDR3 sequence: CASSSLRGSGLFF. The CDR3 DNA reads TGTGCCAGCAGCTCCCTCCGGGGGAGCGGTCTGTTTTTT.

The J gene is TRBJ2-1, the V gene TRBV30, with a possible D match to TRBD2 (6 bases). The ends were cut back, 2 bases at V and 0 bases at J, with 11 bases in the middle. The CDR3 runs to 15 residues. Germline V gene data show CDR1 as GTSNPN and CDR2 as SVGIG (reference sequence). DNA of the CDR3: TGTGCCTGGAGTCCTGCGGAGGGCTCCTACAATGAGCAGTTCTTC. Encoded protein: CAWSPAEGSYNEQFF. Supplemented by reference TRBV30 and TRBJ2-1, the full variable domain reads SQTIHQWPATLVQPVGSPLSLECTVEGTSNPNLYWYRQAAGRGLQLLFYSVGIGQISSEVPQNLSASRPQDRQFILSSKKLLLSDSGFYLCAWSPAEGSYNEQFFGPGTRLTVL.

The rearrangement joins TRBV10-2 to TRBJ2-1; 10 bases map to TRBD1. With 3 bases clipped from V and 5 bases from J, the junction kept 13 bases outside the gene matches. The germline V gene encodes CDR1 WSHSY and CDR2 SAAADI. The CDR3 runs to 18 residues. CDR3 nucleotides: TGCGCCAGCAGTGACTACCCCTTCACGGGACAGGGGAACAATGAGCAGTTCTTC. This translates into CASSDYPFTGQGNNEQFF.

The CDR3 bases are TGTGCCAGCAGCTTGCAGCTAGCGGGAGTGGAGGCAGATACGCAGTATTTT. This translates into CASSLQLAGVEADTQYF. The chain has TRBV5-6 and TRBJ2-3; 10 bases line up with TRBD2. Trimming at V came to 1 base and at J to 4 bases, leaving 9 bases not matched to a gene. The CDR3 covers 17 residues. Germline lookup yields CDR1 SGHDT and CDR2 YYEEEE.

The chain combines TRBV11-2 with TRBJ2-7; D not certain. This CDR3 has 14 residues. The V end lost 1 base, the J end lost 5 bases, and 12 bases lay between the germline ends. Germline CDR1 and CDR2: SGHAT and FQNNGV. CDR3 DNA sequence: TGTGCCAGCAGCTTAGGTTTTGGGGAAGACGAGCAGTACTTC. It specifies CASSLGFGEDEQYF.

The rearrangement links TRBV5-8 to TRBJ2-1; 10 bases are shared with TRBD2. V lost 0 bases, J lost 5 bases, and 8 bases stayed unmatched. This CDR3 is built from 17 residues. Germline lookup yields CDR1 SGHTS and CDR2 YDEGEE. The DNA of the CDR3 is TGTGCCAGCAGCTTGGGAGTAGCGGGAGGCCTGGACAATGAGCAGTTCTTC. It translates to CASSLGVAGGLDNEQFF.

This sequence joins TRBV7-6 and TRBJ2-7; 7 bases agree with TRBD1. V gave up 5 bases and J gave up 3 bases; unmatched junction bases: 10. Germline V CDR1 and CDR2: SGHVS, FNYEAQ. This CDR3 has 15 residues. The CDR3 is CASSPRQGRFYEQYF. The CDR3 coding sequence is TGTGCCAGCAGCCCCCGACAGGGCAGGTTCTACGAGCAGTACTTC.

The gene calls are TRBV30 and TRBJ2-1; the D is unclear. CDR1 and CDR2 (germline): GTSNPN, SVGIG (reference sequence). The germline V and J ends were trimmed by 0 bases and 7 bases, with 7 bases remaining between them. The CDR3 has 12 residues. CDR3 region: CAWSVQGNEQFF. The CDR3 nucleotides are TGTGCCTGGAGTGTACAAGGGAATGAGCAGTTCTTC.

This clone was detected a few times. This chain links TRBV7-9 with TRBJ1-1; maybe TRBD1 (5 bases). The CDR3 covers 11 residues. Germline V gene lookup returns CDR1 SEHNR and CDR2 FQNEAQ (reference sequence). Trimming pared 1 base from V and 11 bases from J, leaving 8 bases between. CDR3 sequence: CASSLGQFAFF. CDR3 in DNA: TGTGCCAGCAGCTTAGGACAGTTTGCTTTCTTT.

The gene calls are TRBV7-9 and TRBJ1-5; weak D call: TRBD1 (5 bases). This CDR3 has 14 residues. The germline V and J ends were trimmed by 5 bases and 1 base, with 9 bases remaining between them. In germline, CDR1 is SEHNR, CDR2 FQNEAQ (reference sequence). The CDR3 DNA sequence: TGTGCCAGCAGCACGCAGGGAAGCAATCAGCCCCAGCATTTT. Its protein is CASSTQGSNQPQHF.

The genes are TRBV6-6 and TRBJ2-7, with D possibly TRBD2 on 5 matching bases. This CDR3 is 16 amino acids long. CDR1 and CDR2 from the germline V gene are MNHNY and SVGAGI (reference sequence). Trimming took off 4 bases at V and 7 bases at J, with 23 bases between the two ends. CDR3 coding DNA: TGTGCCAGCAGTTTTCGAGGGAAGGATACTCCTACGGAGCAGTACTTC. Translated, it gives CASSFRGKDTPTEQYF.

The chain has TRBV7-2 and TRBJ1-2, with a tentative D call TRBD1 (6 bases). With 2 bases removed from V and 7 bases from J, the gap between germline ends came to 17 bases. The germline V gene has CDR1 SGHTA and CDR2 FQGNSA. CDR3 length: 15 amino acids. The CDR3 DNA reads TGTGCCAGCAGCTTAATCCAGCAGGGGCGGGGTGGCTACACCTTC. It yields the protein CASSLIQQGRGGYTF.